This is a list of T cell receptor beta chains from one sample in a study of quantifying T cell responses using KT2 cells. One entry per CDR3 protein, called by TCRdb with MiXCR from the UMI-ligation and nested PCR reads. The sample lists fewer than 50,000 distinct CDR3 sequences, under 14% occurring once. The sample was PBMCs spiked with cells of the T cell clone KT2. The origin of the receptors is a human donor. Each CDR3 is given with its conserved first and last residue. A D gene is named only where the DNA matches it firmly. Not every row has a clone size; where given, it reads once, few, many or a size class.

CDR3 DNA: TGTGCCAGCAGCTTATCGGGATATAGACAGCCCCAGCATTTT; CDR3 protein: CASSLSGYRQPQHF; V gene: TRBV5-6; D gene: NA; J gene: TRBJ1-5; clone size: NA
CDR3 DNA: TGTGCCTGGAGGGACCGCAGCGGGGATAACACCGGGGAGCTGTTTTTT; CDR3 protein: CAWRDRSGDNTGELFF; V gene: TRBV30; D gene: TRBD2; J gene: TRBJ2-2; clone size: many
CDR3 DNA: TGCAGTGCTCCAGGGGACGACACTGAAGCTTTCTTT; CDR3 protein: CSAPGDDTEAFF; V gene: TRBV20-1; D gene: NA; J gene: TRBJ1-1; clone size: few
CDR3 DNA: TGTGCCATCAGCCCGGGACTAGCGGGCAACGACAATGAGCAGTTCTTC; CDR3 protein: CAISPGLAGNDNEQFF; V gene: TRBV10-3; D gene: TRBD2; J gene: TRBJ2-1; clone size: many
CDR3 DNA: TGTGCCAGCAGTTACTCGAGACTGAAGACTGAAGCTTTCTTT; CDR3 protein: CASSYSRLKTEAFF; V gene: TRBV6-2/TRBV6-3; D gene: NA; J gene: TRBJ1-1; clone size: few
CDR3 DNA: TGTGCCATCAGTGACGAGGACTTCTACGAGCAGTACTTC; CDR3 protein: CAISDEDFYEQYF; V gene: TRBV10-3; D gene: NA; J gene: TRBJ2-7; clone size: many
CDR3 DNA: TGTGCCACCAGCAGAGTTACAGGGGAATTGAACACTGAAGCTTTCTTT; CDR3 protein: CATSRVTGELNTEAFF; V gene: TRBV15; D gene: TRBD1; J gene: TRBJ1-1; clone size: NA
CDR3 DNA: TGCGCCAGCAGCCAAGAACTGGACCGAAGCACAGATACGCAGTATTTT; CDR3 protein: CASSQELDRSTDTQYF; V gene: TRBV4-3; D gene: NA; J gene: TRBJ2-3; clone size: many
CDR3 DNA: TGTGCCAGCAGTCCGGGGGTGGGTTGGCCCGAGCAGTTCTTC; CDR3 protein: CASSPGVGWPEQFF; V gene: TRBV25-1; D gene: NA; J gene: TRBJ2-1; clone size: few
CDR3 DNA: TGTGCCAGCAGTTTAAAGGGGGCAGATACGCAGTATTTT; CDR3 protein: CASSLKGADTQYF; V gene: TRBV12-3/TRBV12-4; D gene: NA; J gene: TRBJ2-3; clone size: NA
CDR3 DNA: TGTGCCAGCAGCAGGACAGGGATGGAAGCTTTCTTT; CDR3 protein: CASSRTGMEAFF; V gene: TRBV5-4; D gene: TRBD1; J gene: TRBJ1-1; clone size: NA
CDR3 DNA: TGTGCCAGCTCAGAGAGTTTTCAAGAGACCCAGTACTTC; CDR3 protein: CASSESFQETQYF; V gene: TRBV18; D gene: NA; J gene: TRBJ2-5; clone size: many
CDR3 DNA: TGCAGTGTCATCACTACTGGGGGTGAGCAGTACTTC; CDR3 protein: CSVITTGGEQYF; V gene: TRBV20-1; D gene: NA; J gene: TRBJ2-7; clone size: few
CDR3 DNA: TGTGCCAGCGGAGGTCGGTCACCCCTCCACTTT; CDR3 protein: CASGGRSPLHF; V gene: TRBV12-3/TRBV12-4; D gene: NA; J gene: TRBJ1-6; clone size: NA
CDR3 DNA: TGTGCCAGCAGCTTAGAGGCGGGAGCAGAGGAGACCCAGTACTTC; CDR3 protein: CASSLEAGAEETQYF; V gene: TRBV13; D gene: TRBD2; J gene: TRBJ2-5; clone size: many
CDR3 DNA: TGTGCCAGCTCACCACCGCCAGGGTGGTCCTACGAGCAGTACTTC; CDR3 protein: CASSPPPGWSYEQYF; V gene: TRBV18; D gene: NA; J gene: TRBJ2-7; clone size: NA
CDR3 DNA: TGTGCCAGCAGCCGACAGGGCGGTGAGCAGTTCTTC; CDR3 protein: CASSRQGGEQFF; V gene: TRBV12-3/TRBV12-4; D gene: TRBD1; J gene: TRBJ2-1; clone size: NA
CDR3 DNA: TGCAGTGCTAGATCCCTTGACAGGGACACTGAAGCTTTCTTT; CDR3 protein: CSARSLDRDTEAFF; V gene: TRBV20-1; D gene: TRBD1; J gene: TRBJ1-1; clone size: NA
CDR3 DNA: TGTGCCAGCAGCATAGACTGGGGCTCCTACAATGAGCAGTTCTTC; CDR3 protein: CASSIDWGSYNEQFF; V gene: TRBV7-2; D gene: NA; J gene: TRBJ2-1; clone size: NA
CDR3 DNA: TGTGCCAGCTCACCATTCAGCGGGGCGACAGGGGCCAACGTCCTGACTTTC; CDR3 protein: CASSPFSGATGANVLTF; V gene: TRBV18; D gene: TRBD2; J gene: TRBJ2-6; clone size: few
CDR3 DNA: TGTGCCAGCATTTCAAGCGGGAGCCCCACAGATACGCAGTATTTT; CDR3 protein: CASISSGSPTDTQYF; V gene: TRBV11-2; D gene: TRBD2; J gene: TRBJ2-3; clone size: NA
CDR3 DNA: TGTGCCAGCAGCCCTCTACGTTCCAGGGGGTTCGGCTACGAGCAGTACTTC; CDR3 protein: CASSPLRSRGFGYEQYF; V gene: TRBV14; D gene: TRBD1; J gene: TRBJ2-7; clone size: NA
CDR3 DNA: TGTGCCAGCAGTGAAGCTAGCGGGGGGGCCGGGGAGCTGTTTTTT; CDR3 protein: CASSEASGGAGELFF; V gene: TRBV6-1; D gene: TRBD2; J gene: TRBJ2-2; clone size: NA
CDR3 DNA: TGTGCCAGCTCACCCTCGGGTCACCAATACGAGCAGTACTTC; CDR3 protein: CASSPSGHQYEQYF; V gene: TRBV18; D gene: NA; J gene: TRBJ2-7; clone size: NA
CDR3 DNA: TGCAGTGCTAGAAGCCTTATAGGACAGCCCCAGCATTTT; CDR3 protein: CSARSLIGQPQHF; V gene: TRBV20-1; D gene: NA; J gene: TRBJ1-5; clone size: few
CDR3 DNA: TGCGCCAGCAGGGGACAGGGGATAGATACGCAGTATTTT; CDR3 protein: CASRGQGIDTQYF; V gene: TRBV5-1; D gene: TRBD1; J gene: TRBJ2-3; clone size: many
CDR3 DNA: TGTGTCAGCAGCCAAGTGAACCGGAACACTGAAGCTTTCTTT; CDR3 protein: CVSSQVNRNTEAFF; V gene: TRBV3-1; D gene: NA; J gene: TRBJ1-1; clone size: NA
CDR3 DNA: TGTGCCAGCAGCCCTCCCGGGAGGGCCACTGGCACAGATACGCAGTATTTT; CDR3 protein: CASSPPGRATGTDTQYF; V gene: TRBV12-3/TRBV12-4; D gene: TRBD2; J gene: TRBJ2-3; clone size: many
CDR3 DNA: TGTGCCAGCAGGGACTTGTCGGGAAGATTCTACGAGCAGTACTTC; CDR3 protein: CASRDLSGRFYEQYF; V gene: TRBV2; D gene: NA; J gene: TRBJ2-7; clone size: NA
CDR3 DNA: TGCAGTGCTAGAGATCATGCAGGGAACACTAATGAAAAACTGTTTTTT; CDR3 protein: CSARDHAGNTNEKLFF; V gene: TRBV20-1; D gene: NA; J gene: TRBJ1-4; clone size: NA
CDR3 DNA: TGTGCCAGTACAGGGGTGAGCATTCAGTACTTC; CDR3 protein: CASTGVSIQYF; V gene: TRBV2; D gene: TRBD1; J gene: TRBJ2-4; clone size: few
CDR3 DNA: TGTGCCAGCAGCCAAGGAGGGCCCAGAGTTGCGTCGGTGAACTACGAGCAGTACTTC; CDR3 protein: CASSQGGPRVASVNYEQYF; V gene: TRBV3-1; D gene: NA; J gene: TRBJ2-7; clone size: NA
CDR3 DNA: TGTGCCAGCAGTCCTATAGCGGGAGGGGCGACCGGTACGCAGTATTTT; CDR3 protein: CASSPIAGGATGTQYF; V gene: TRBV27; D gene: TRBD2; J gene: TRBJ2-3; clone size: few
CDR3 DNA: TGTGCCAGCAGTCCCGACAGCCCAGATACGCAGTATTTT; CDR3 protein: CASSPDSPDTQYF; V gene: TRBV2; D gene: NA; J gene: TRBJ2-3; clone size: NA
CDR3 DNA: TGTGCCAGCAGCCGGGACACCATTCCCTACGAGCAGTACTTC; CDR3 protein: CASSRDTIPYEQYF; V gene: TRBV6-5; D gene: NA; J gene: TRBJ2-7; clone size: NA
CDR3 DNA: TGTGCCAGCTTGAACAAGGAGGCGGGGAGGCAGCCCCAGCATTTT; CDR3 protein: CASLNKEAGRQPQHF; V gene: TRBV7-3; D gene: NA; J gene: TRBJ1-5; clone size: many
CDR3 DNA: TGTGCCACCCTTGAAAAAGGGGATTCACCCCTCCACTTT; CDR3 protein: CATLEKGDSPLHF; V gene: TRBV24-1; D gene: NA; J gene: TRBJ1-6; clone size: NA
CDR3 DNA: TGTGCCTGGAGTTCGGGACTAGCGGGGAACAATGAGCAGTTCTTC; CDR3 protein: CAWSSGLAGNNEQFF; V gene: TRBV30; D gene: TRBD2; J gene: TRBJ2-1; clone size: NA
CDR3 DNA: TGTGCCAGTAGTTCCGCCGGGACAGGGGACAATGAGCAGTTCTTC; CDR3 protein: CASSSAGTGDNEQFF; V gene: TRBV19; D gene: TRBD1; J gene: TRBJ2-1; clone size: few
CDR3 DNA: TGTGCCAGCAGTCGGACTAGACCGTCCACAGATACGCAGTATTTT; CDR3 protein: CASSRTRPSTDTQYF; V gene: TRBV6-2/TRBV6-3; D gene: TRBD2; J gene: TRBJ2-3; clone size: few
CDR3 DNA: TGCGCCAGCACCCAGGCTACAGGCTATGGCTACACCTTC; CDR3 protein: CASTQATGYGYTF; V gene: TRBV5-1; D gene: NA; J gene: TRBJ1-2; clone size: many
CDR3 DNA: TGTGCCAGCAGACAAATTGGGACAGGCAATCAGCCCCAGCATTTT; CDR3 protein: CASRQIGTGNQPQHF; V gene: TRBV2; D gene: TRBD1; J gene: TRBJ1-5; clone size: few
CDR3 DNA: TGTGCCAGCAGCGAAGGGACAGGTCCCTACAATGAGCAGTTCTTC; CDR3 protein: CASSEGTGPYNEQFF; V gene: TRBV9; D gene: TRBD1; J gene: TRBJ2-1; clone size: NA